One sample yielded the 22 T cell receptor beta chains listed below, sequenced in a study of T cells after yellow fever vaccination. Each CDR3 protein gets one entry after TCRdb re-called the 5' RACE reads with MiXCR. In the table there are 250,000 to 400,000 distinct CDR3 sequences, over 4% of which are singletons. The sample was PBMCs, taken 5 days after the yellow fever booster vaccination. Receptors originate from a young man who received the YFV17D yellow fever vaccine.

This sequence joins TRBV4-3 and TRBJ2-7; no firm D call. The CDR3 covers 13 residues. Trimming left V 0 bases short and J 4 bases short, with 7 bases between. Germline V gene data show CDR1 as LGHNA and CDR2 as YSLEER. Here the CDR3 reads CASSQDDGYEQYF. DNA of the CDR3: TGCGCCAGCAGCCAAGATGACGGGTACGAGCAGTACTTC.

This clonotype occurred a few times. The chain has TRBV24-1 and TRBJ2-1; D gene uncertain. Per the germline V gene, CDR1 is KGHDR and CDR2 is SFDVKD. This CDR3 contains 16 residues. Trimming left V 3 bases short and J 5 bases short, with 16 bases between. The CDR3 spells CATSDRNLVTHNEQFF. For the CDR3, the DNA is TGTGCCACCAGTGATCGCAACCTCGTAACCCACAATGAGCAGTTCTTC.

The genes are TRBV5-8 and TRBJ2-6, with D possibly TRBD2 on 6 matching bases. The CDR3 is 16 amino acids. The V end lost 4 bases, the J end lost 1 base, and 12 bases lay between the germline ends. Germline values: CDR1 SGHTS, CDR2 YDEGEE. The CDR3 DNA reads as TGTGCCAGCAGCCCGGGACTCACTTCTGGGGCCAACGTCCTGACTTTC. Translated, it gives CASSPGLTSGANVLTF.

This clonotype showed up just a few times. The chain has TRBV7-9 and TRBJ2-3; a possible D gene is TRBD2 (5 bases). Trimming took 2 bases from V and 7 from J, leaving 10 bases between them. CDR3 size: 13 residues. The V gene's germline CDR1 is SEHNR and CDR2 FQNEAQ (reference sequence). CDR3 in amino acids: CASSLSGLYTQYF. The CDR3 coding sequence is TGTGCCAGCAGCTTATCGGGGTTATATACGCAGTATTTT.

This clonotype was counted at least ten times. The CDR3 loop is CASSTSSYGYTF. The CDR3 nucleotides are TGTGCCAGCAGCACTTCAAGTTATGGCTACACCTTC. This chain connects TRBV7-2 to TRBJ1-2; D gene unclear. This CDR3 comprises 12 residues. V was clipped by 5 bases and J by 5 bases, with 9 bases between them. CDR1 and CDR2 (germline): SGHTA, FQGNSA.

This clonotype turned up a few times. The J gene is TRBJ2-3, the V gene TRBV20-1; no reliable D call. Between the trimmed V and J ends, which lost 5 bases and 5 bases, there was a span of 5 bases. The germline V gene has CDR1 DFQATT and CDR2 SNEGSKA (reference sequence). CDR3 size: 10 residues. The CDR3, as DNA: TGCAGTGCTCCGGAAGATACGCAGTATTTT. Its translation is CSAPEDTQYF.

The chain employs TRBV7-9 and TRBJ2-1, with D tentatively TRBD1 or TRBD2 (5 bases each). CDR3 length: 16 amino acids. The germline gives CDR1 SEHNR, CDR2 FQNEAQ (reference sequence). Trimming removed 5 bases from V and 4 bases from J, with 18 bases in between. CDR3 DNA: TGTGCCAGCAGCCTCACGGCGTCGGGGCCTTACAATGAGCAGTTCTTC. Protein: CASSLTASGPYNEQFF.

This clonotype was found many times. The chain recombines TRBV27 with TRBJ2-3; 14 nucleotides agree with TRBD2. The CDR3 length is 17 residues. Germline CDR1 and CDR2: MNHEY and SMNVEV (reference sequence). With V trimmed by 5 bases and J by 0 bases, 4 bases remained unmatched. The CDR3 DNA sequence: TGTGCCAGCAGTCCGGGACTAGCGGGGGATAGCACAGATACGCAGTATTTT. It translates to CASSPGLAGDSTDTQYF.

V is TRBV7-2 and J is TRBJ1-4; D is possibly TRBD1 (5 bases). In germline, CDR1 is SGHTA, CDR2 FQGNSA. The CDR3 has 15 amino acids. Trimming took 0 bases from V and 8 from J, leaving 13 bases between them. DNA for the CDR3: TGTGCCAGCAGCTTAGCGGCAGGGCGGGCCGAAAAACTGTTTTTT. Translating gives CASSLAAGRAEKLFF.

The rearrangement uses TRBV10-3 and TRBJ1-2; perhaps TRBD1 as D (6 bases). In germline, CDR1 is ENHRY, CDR2 SYGVKD. Trimming removed 3 bases at V and 6 bases at J, with 17 bases between. The CDR3 spans 15 residues. CDR3 nucleotide sequence: TGTGCCATCAGTGACCAACAGGGAGTCCTCAATGGCTACACCTTC. Translated, it gives CAISDQQGVLNGYTF.

CDR3 sequence: CASSYTTGPEQYF. CDR3 in DNA: TGTGCCAGCAGCTACACGACAGGGCCCGAGCAGTACTTC. The genes are TRBV11-2 and TRBJ2-7; 7 nucleotides agree with TRBD1. The CDR3 loop spans 13 amino acids. With 4 bases clipped from V and 6 bases from J, the junction kept 6 bases outside the gene matches. Germline V gives CDR1 SGHAT, CDR2 FQNNGV.

This clonotype was found many times. The gene calls are TRBV7-2 and TRBJ2-1, with D possibly being TRBD1 (5 bases). The germline V gene has CDR1 SGHTA and CDR2 FQGNSA. The CDR3 has 14 residues. Trimming removed 1 base from V and 7 bases from J, with 11 bases in between. The CDR3 reads CASSLGGLLNEQFF. The CDR3 DNA reads as TGTGCCAGCAGCTTAGGGGGCCTTCTTAATGAGCAGTTCTTC.

There are a few counts of this clonotype. CDR3 coding DNA: TGTGCCAGCAGCCAGGGAGAGCGGGGAGACAATGAGCAGTTCTTC. It is translated as CASSQGERGDNEQFF. The V and J genes are TRBV11-2 and TRBJ2-1; TRBD2 matches 7 bases. Losses at the gene ends were 5 bases for V and 5 bases for J; bases not matched to a gene: 9. The CDR3 length is 15 residues. Germline lookup yields CDR1 SGHAT and CDR2 FQNNGV.

This clonotype was seen repeatedly, ten times or more. V and J are TRBV4-2 and TRBJ1-4; D is uncertain. Trimming stripped 1 base from V and 6 bases from J, with 15 bases between. CDR3 size: 16 residues. Germline V gene sequence: CDR1 LGHNA, CDR2 YNFKEQ. The CDR3 here is CASSQVGASKDEKLFF. For the CDR3, the DNA is TGTGCCAGCAGCCAAGTTGGAGCGTCGAAAGATGAAAAACTGTTTTTT.

The sample holds many counts of this clonotype. V and J are TRBV5-1 and TRBJ1-3; D remains unclear. The CDR3 is 12 residues long. CDR1 and CDR2 from the germline V gene are SGHRS and YFSETQ. V lost 1 base and J 4 bases, leaving 3 bases between the germline ends. The CDR3, as DNA: TGCGCCAGCAGCTTGTCCGGAAACACCATATATTTT. Its protein product is CASSLSGNTIYF.

This clonotype was seen a handful of times. The rearrangement uses TRBV6-5 and TRBJ2-1; tentatively, D is TRBD1 or TRBD2 (5 bases each). V lost 2 bases, J lost 0 bases, and 11 bases lay in between. CDR1 and CDR2 (germline): MNHEY, SVGAGI. The CDR3 loop spans 16 amino acids. In nucleotides, the CDR3 is TGTGCCAGCAGTTACGGGGGTTCTGTCTCCTACAATGAGCAGTTCTTC. Residues: CASSYGGSVSYNEQFF.

This clonotype has a handful of counts. For the CDR3, the DNA is TGCAGTGCCCCACAGGGGGTGGAGACCCAGTACTTC. Translation gives CSAPQGVETQYF. V and J are TRBV20-1 and TRBJ2-5; 8 bases line up with TRBD1. This CDR3 has 12 residues. Germline CDR1 reads DFQATT; CDR2 reads SNEGSKA (reference sequence). V was pared by 6 bases and J by 5 bases, with 5 bases of the junction left unmatched.

This clonotype turned up a few times. The chain employs TRBV11-2 and TRBJ2-7; D might be TRBD2 (5 bases). V shed 1 base and J shed 5 bases, with 18 bases lying between them. CDR3 length: 16 amino acids. Germline CDR1 is SGHAT and CDR2 is FQNNGV. The CDR3 DNA reads TGTGCCAGCAGCTTAGTGGACTGGATCATTAGCAACGAGCAGTACTTC. This gives the protein CASSLVDWIISNEQYF.

The V and J genes are TRBV25-1 and TRBJ2-7; the match to TRBD1 covers 8 bases. The CDR3 loop spans 15 amino acids. Trimming at V came to 4 bases and at J to 5 bases, leaving 10 bases not matched to a gene. The germline CDR1 and CDR2 sequences are MGHDK and SYGVNS. CDR3 in DNA: TGTGCCAGCAGTGTAGAACAGGGGGACGACAACGAGCAGTACTTC. It encodes CASSVEQGDDNEQYF.

J is TRBJ2-5 and V is TRBV7-2, with D maybe TRBD1 (6 bases). The CDR3 totals 15 residues. V was shortened by 3 bases and J by 4 bases, with 15 bases between the two germline ends. The germline V gene encodes CDR1 SGHTA and CDR2 FQGNSA. The CDR3 loop reads CASSFQGIGGETQYF. The CDR3 DNA sequence: TGTGCCAGCAGCTTTCAGGGGATCGGAGGAGAGACCCAGTACTTC.

This clonotype was detected only a few times. The rearrangement joins TRBV18 to TRBJ1-3, with no clear D. CDR3 length: 16 residues. CDR1 is KGHSH, CDR2 LQKENI, per germline. V was pared by 0 bases and J by 0 bases, with 9 bases between. The CDR3 DNA reads TGTGCCAGCTCACCACCGAACACCCTCTCTGGAAACACCATATATTTT. Translating it yields CASSPPNTLSGNTIYF.

This chain connects TRBV29-1 to TRBJ1-1, with D unclear. The CDR3 has 14 amino acids. The ends were cut back, 7 bases at V and 3 bases at J, with 18 bases in the middle. Germline assignment: CDR1 SQVTM and CDR2 ANQGSEA. CDR3 in amino acids: CSAFPWLLDTEAFF. DNA for the CDR3: TGCAGCGCCTTCCCTTGGCTGCTAGACACTGAAGCTTTCTTT. Together with reference TRBV29-1 and TRBJ1-1, the CDR3 gives the full variable domain: SAVISQKPSRDICQRGTSLTIQCQVDSQVTMMFWYRQQPGQSLTLIATANQGSEATYESGFVIDKFPISRPNLTFSTLTVSNMSPEDSSIYLCSAFPWLLDTEAFFGQGTRLTVV.